This T cell receptor (beta chain) was found in a study of Graves' ophthalmopathy and Graves' hyperthyroidism. Findings of the study overall: The blood repertoire also included most expanded thyroid clonotypes above 0.001 frequency.

Germline V gene sequence: CDR1 ENHRY, CDR2 SYGVKD. Trimming removed 0 bases at V and 3 bases at J, with 8 bases between. CDR3 size: 14 residues. Amplification of TCR beta CDR3 regions used RNA transcripts. An opening RT-PCR round employed HTBI primers and preceded a second-round multiplex PCR. In TCRdb, the multiplex PCR reads were re-called with MiXCR into one record per CDR3 protein. The sample includes about 740,000 distinct CDR3 sequences, roughly 40% of them seen just once. This clonotype was observed at least ten times. Its antigen is unknown. The sample comprised peripheral blood. The clonotype was recovered from an adult man with Graves' ophthalmopathy. This chain links TRBV10-3 with TRBJ2-5; D is ambiguous. The CDR3 nucleotides are TGTGCCATCAGTGAGTCTGACGGAGAAGAGACCCAGTACTTC. This codes for CAISESDGEETQYF.